This T cell receptor (beta chain) was identified during a study of graft-versus-host responses after intestinal transplantation. Study observations and caveats: Elevated graft-versus-host to host-versus-graft clonal ratios in allografts were recorded for patients with graft-donor T cell macrochimerism.

The CDR3 is 13 residues long. V was clipped by 0 bases and J by 4 bases, with 3 bases between them. CDR1 and CDR2 (germline): MNHEY, SMNVEV (reference sequence). Clones were sequenced by immunoSEQ multiplex PCR, and TCRdb holds only the in-frame ones, with some missing. Among more than 100,000 clones, approximately 95% were seen once, and the ten largest hold around 3.3%. Note on this clone: Its antigen is as yet unknown.

The chain employs TRBV27 and TRBJ2-2; no firm D call. The receptor comes from a human donor who received an intestinal transplant. The starting material was unstimulated CD8+ T cells sorted from spleen or lymph node cells, obtained before intestinal transplant. CDR3 sequence reads: CASSLSGTGELFF. DNA of the CDR3: TGTGCCAGCAGTTTATCAGGCACCGGGGAGCTGTTTTTT.